The rows below give T cell receptor beta chains drawn from one sample of a study of cytomegalovirus exposure and HLA in healthy donors. Assay: immunoSEQ multiplex PCR; the TCRdb copy retains only in-frame clones and omits some. Of about 89,000 clones in the sample, 60% to 65% were seen once. Sequenced input: PBMCs. These TCRs come from a human donor in good health. Each CDR3 is given with its conserved first and last residue. Fields, in order: V gene, J gene, D gene, CDR3 protein. A D gene is named only where the DNA matches it firmly.

TRBV6-1,TRBJ2-5,NA,CASSIQSPQETQYF
TRBV19,TRBJ2-5,TRBD1,CASSDLGQGSGETQYF
TRBV7-8,TRBJ1-1,NA,CASSLGGPRTEAFF
TRBV2,TRBJ2-3,TRBD2,CASRGDSGGSTDTQYF
TRBV9,TRBJ1-2,NA,CASSVEQGPNYGYTF
TRBV6-5,TRBJ1-1,NA,CASSSRRGNTEAFF
TRBV30,TRBJ2-1,TRBD1,CAWRETGGWGNEQFF
TRBV4-3,TRBJ1-6,TRBD1,CASSQDPRTGVGSPLHF
TRBV19,TRBJ1-2,NA,CASSISGTLGYTF
TRBV7-2,TRBJ1-5,TRBD1,CASSLGTGSQPQHF
TRBV7-6,TRBJ1-5,TRBD1,CASSLEKDRGLVGQPQHF
TRBV5-4,TRBJ2-1,NA,CASSLTGNEQFF
TRBV21-1,TRBJ1-4,NA,CASSLPVQGAVGEKLFF
TRBV30,TRBJ1-5,NA,CAWSEHSNQPQHF
TRBV7-2,TRBJ2-7,TRBD2,CASSHTSGGYSYEQYF
TRBV30,TRBJ2-7,NA,CAWSAWTYSYEQYF
TRBV5-5,TRBJ2-3,TRBD2,CASSLVPAGGLSDTQYF
TRBV7-2,TRBJ2-1,TRBD1,CASSLAGQGIGKQFF
TRBV7-9,TRBJ2-3,TRBD2,CASSLPASGGTTDTQYF
TRBV7-3,TRBJ1-6,NA,CASSFSRVGSSPLHF
TRBV11-3,TRBJ2-7,TRBD2,CASESGGRSSYEQYF
TRBV28,TRBJ1-6,NA,CASSFPRQSYNSPLHF
TRBV18,TRBJ2-3,NA,CASSPPGSYTDTQYF